The 31 T cell receptor beta chains in this list originate from one sample, sequenced in a study of tissue T cells after allogeneic stem cell transplantation. The time point is: mouse harvest day 14 after allogeneic transplant. The graft held 10^6 splenic CD5+ T cells and 10^7 T-cell-depleted bone marrow cells. Clones were sequenced by immunoSEQ multiplex PCR, and TCRdb holds only the in-frame ones, with some missing. The table lists about 4,000 clones, approximately 50% of them singletons, with 28% in the top ten. The sample taken for sequencing was gut tissue. The receptors shown here come from a female BALB/c mouse given C57BL/6 T cells with graft-versus-host disease after an allogeneic hematopoietic cell transplant.

This clone was seen just once. A far bigger clonotype differs at one base, so this is likely a read error. Genes and germline come from the mouse. The CDR3 is cut off 1 residue early in the read; its end comes from the germline J gene. V is TRBV13-3 and J is TRBJ2-7; weak D call: TRBD1 (6 bases). This CDR3 has 12 residues. The germline V gene encodes CDR1 NNHDY and CDR2 SYVADS. Here the CDR3 reads CASRDGQYEQYF. Partial CDR3 DNA: TGTGCCAGCCGTGATGGACAGTATGAACAGTAC.

As concerns this clone: A read error may explain this, as a much larger clone is one base away. Mouse germline and gene names are used. The CDR3 extends 1 residue past the end of the read, so its final part is completed from the germline J gene. The sample has other DNA sequences that encode this CDR3 too. The chain couples TRBV1 to TRBJ1-3; D not certain. The CDR3 covers 13 residues. Germline CDR1 reads NSQYPW; CDR2 reads LRSPGD (reference sequence). Incomplete CDR3 DNA: TGCACCTGCAGTGCAGATTCTGGAAATACACTCTAT. Translated: CTCSADSGNTLY. The full-length CDR3 reads as CTCSADSGNTLYF.

This clone was detected a few times. Any gene name here is a mouse gene name. With the read ending 1 residue before the CDR3 end, the germline J gene is used to fill in that end. J is TRBJ2-7 and V is TRBV26, with a tentative D call TRBD1 (5 bases). Germline V gives CDR1 KGHPV, CDR2 FQNQEV (reference sequence). V was clipped by 2 bases and J by 3 bases, with 8 bases between them. The CDR3 runs 13 residues. The CDR3: CASSLGRVYEQYF. The CDR3 DNA, read in part, is TGTGCCAGCAGTCTGGGCAGGGTCTATGAACAGTAC.

In regard to this clone: The gene symbols are mouse symbols. The read ends 1 residue before the CDR3 terminus; that terminus is restored from the germline J gene. The rearrangement joins TRBV31 to TRBJ2-5; 11 bases align to TRBD2. The CDR3 spans 14 residues. V lost 3 bases and J lost 7; bases outside the gene matches: 6. Germline values: CDR1 GKSSPN, CDR2 SITVG. The CDR3 loop is CAWSPDWGEYTQYF. The part of the CDR3 DNA that was read is TGTGCCTGGAGCCCGGACTGGGGGGAGTACACCCAGTAC.

As regards this clone: Each gene name is a mouse one. The read ends 1 residue before the CDR3 terminus; that terminus is restored from the germline J gene. This sequence joins TRBV24 and TRBJ1-2, with a possible D match to TRBD1 (6 bases). Germline CDR1 KGHTA, CDR2 FRNEEI. V was cut by 5 bases and J by 0 bases, with 7 bases left in between. This CDR3 comprises 13 residues. This chain's CDR3 is CASSGQTNSDYTF. Incomplete CDR3 DNA: TGTGCCAGCAGTGGACAGACAAACTCCGACTACACC.

This clone turned up a few times. The gene names here belong to mouse. The CDR3 goes on 1 residue after the read ends, and that part is filled in from the germline J gene. The rearrangement links TRBV20 to TRBJ2-4; TRBD2 matches at 8 bases. The junction had 7 bases not matched to a gene; V was cut back by 0 bases and J by 8 bases. Per the germline V gene, CDR1 is GFQATS and CDR2 is STVNSAI. The CDR3 is 14 residues long. The CDR3 region is CGARDWGGAATLYF. CDR3 bases read: TGTGGTGCTAGGGATTGGGGGGGGGCGGCCACCTTGTAC.

Worth noting for this clone: Mouse gene names apply. The read finishes 1 residue shy of the CDR3 end, and the germline J gene is used to complete it. The rearrangement joins TRBV3 to TRBJ2-7; 12 bases line up with TRBD2. After removal of 4 bases from V and 3 bases from J, the junction contained 1 base not matched to a gene. The germline CDR1 and CDR2 sequences are SNHLY and FYNGKV (reference sequence). The CDR3 has 14 residues. The sequenced CDR3 bases are TGTGCCAGCAGCTCGGGACTGGGGGGCTATGAACAGTAC. Its protein product is CASSSGLGGYEQY. The full CDR3 reads CASSSGLGGYEQYF.

This clone was counted only a few times. Any gene name here is a mouse gene name. From the germline J gene comes the end of the CDR3, since the read stops 1 residue before it. The V and J genes are TRBV26 and TRBJ1-3; D unresolved. The CDR3 covers 14 residues. Germline-derived CDR1 and CDR2 are KGHPV and FQNQEV (reference sequence). Trimming removed 2 bases from V and 0 bases from J, with 5 bases in between. The CDR3 sequence is CASSLAISGNTLYF. The sequenced part of the CDR3 DNA is TGTGCCAGCAGTCTGGCAATTTCTGGAAATACGCTCTAT. Complete variable domain (other parts from reference TRBV26 and TRBJ1-3): NSKVIQTPRYLVKGQGQKAKMRCIPEKGHPVVFWYQQNKNNEFKFLINFQNQEVLQQIDMTEKRFSAECPSNSPCSLEIQSSEAGDSALYLCASSLAISGNTLYFGEGSRLIVV.

Note on this clone: Gene names and germline refer to mouse. The CDR3 end falls 1 residue outside the read, so it is completed with the germline J gene. This rearrangement joins TRBV22 to TRBJ1-1; the table's D call of TRBD1 was not tested on the DNA. TRBV22 is described as a pseudogene. The CDR3 is 14 residues long. CDR3 bases read: TGTGCCAGCAGTTGTCGAGGAACAGACACAGAAGTCTTC. Its protein is CASSCRGTDTEVF. The whole CDR3 is CASSCRGTDTEVFF.

This clone turned up a few times. Germline and genes: mouse. The read terminates 1 residue ahead of where the CDR3 ends, so the germline J gene completes it. This chain connects TRBV4 to TRBJ2-2; 10 bases fit TRBD1. The V gene end was trimmed by 4 bases and the J gene end by 4 bases; junction bases not matched to a gene: 0. CDR3 size: 14 residues. Germline-derived CDR1 and CDR2 are LGHDT and YNNKQL (reference sequence). CDR3 protein: CASSWTGGTGQLYF. The CDR3 DNA, read in part, is TGTGCCAGCAGCTGGACAGGGGGCACCGGGCAGCTCTAC. Supplemented by reference TRBV4 and TRBJ2-2, the full variable domain reads ETAVFQTPNYHVTQVGNEVSFNCKQTLGHDTMYWYKQDSKKLLKIMFSYNNKQLIVNETVPRRFSPQSSDKAHLNLRIKSVEPEDSAVYLCASSWTGGTGQLYFGEGSKLTVL.

A word on this clone: These gene names are mouse names. Read sequence stops 1 residue before the CDR3 end, and the germline J gene provides the missing end. The chain joins TRBV3 to TRBJ1-1; 11 nucleotides agree with TRBD1. CDR1 and CDR2 from the germline V gene are SNHLY and FYNGKV (reference sequence). The V and J ends lost 0 bases and 8 bases, in that order; junction bases with no gene match: 5. CDR3 length: 15 residues. CDR3 in amino acids: CASSLARDRGFEVFF. The CDR3 DNA, read in part, is TGTGCCAGCAGCTTAGCGCGGGACAGGGGGTTTGAAGTCTTC.

As regards this clone: The genes and germline here are from mouse. The read ends 1 residue shy of where the CDR3 ends; the end is completed using the germline J gene. This chain connects TRBV13-2 to TRBJ2-5; 12 nucleotides agree with TRBD2. V shed 3 bases, J shed 1 base, and the junction held 3 bases outside the gene matches. The CDR3 covers 16 residues. Germline values: CDR1 NNHNN, CDR2 SYGAGS (reference sequence). The sequenced part of the CDR3 DNA is TGTGCCAGCGGTGGGGGACTGGGGGGCTACCAAGACACCCAGTAC. Protein product: CASGGGLGGYQDTQY. The complete CDR3 protein is CASGGGLGGYQDTQYF.

This clone has only a few counts. Germline and genes here are mouse. The read is 1 residue too short to cover the CDR3 end, so that end is filled in from the germline J gene. The genes are TRBV12-2 and TRBJ1-1, with TRBD1 matching 8 bases. The CDR3 is made up of 11 amino acids. Germline V lookup: CDR1 SGHLS, CDR2 HYDKME. Germline trimming cut 2 bases from V and 8 bases from J; bases unmatched to any gene: 0. The CDR3: CASSRTGEVFF. CDR3 bases read: TGTGCCAGCTCTCGGACAGGGGAAGTCTTC.

Details on this clone: Germline and genes here are mouse. The CDR3 is cut off 1 residue early in the read; its end comes from the germline J gene. The chain carries TRBV21 and TRBJ2-5; D might be TRBD1 or TRBD2, each matching 5 bases. TRBV21 qualifies as an ORF whose function is uncertain. The CDR3 extends over 12 amino acids. V shed 9 bases and J shed 4 bases, with 11 bases lying between them. The chain's CDR3 is CASSGVEDTQYF. The CDR3 DNA, read in part, is TGTGCTAGTTCGGGGGTGGAAGACACCCAGTAC.

On this clone: Mouse names are used for the genes. CDR3 bases read: TGTGCCAGCGGTGATGGCGGGACAGTTGCAGAAACGCTGTAT. As protein: CASGDGGTVAETLY. The whole CDR3 protein is CASGDGGTVAETLYF. This rearrangement joins TRBV13-2 to TRBJ2-3; 7 positions agree with TRBD1. The CDR3 extends 1 residue past the end of the read, so its final part is completed from the germline J gene. From germline, CDR1 is NNHNN and CDR2 SYGAGS (reference sequence). Losses at the gene ends were 0 bases for V and 2 bases for J; bases not matched to a gene: 3. The CDR3 is made up of 15 amino acids.

To note about this clone: Germline and genes: mouse. The read ends 1 residue before the CDR3 terminus; that terminus is restored from the germline J gene. This chain links TRBV12-2 with TRBJ2-3; 7 bases fit TRBD2. The CDR3 runs to 14 residues. Germline trimming cut 2 bases from V and 5 bases from J; bases unmatched to any gene: 6. The germline V gene has CDR1 SGHLS and CDR2 HYDKME. CDR3 DNA, as far as it was read: TGTGCCAGCTCTCGGGGGGGAAGGGGAGAAACGCTGTAT. This encodes CASSRGGRGETLY. The full CDR3 reads CASSRGGRGETLYF.

As concerns this clone: Any gene name here is a mouse gene name. Read data end 1 residue before the CDR3 end; the end is taken from the germline J gene. The chain couples TRBV26 to TRBJ1-4; tentative D call: TRBD1 (6 bases). Trimming pared 5 bases from V and 1 base from J, leaving 8 bases between. This CDR3 is built from 14 residues. Germline V lookup: CDR1 KGHPV, CDR2 FQNQEV (reference sequence). The CDR3 bases that were read are TGTGCCAGCAGTAAGGGACATTCCAACGAAAGATTATTT. Translated: CASSKGHSNERLF. The complete CDR3 protein is CASSKGHSNERLFF.

This clone is medium-sized (0.01 to 0.1%). Gene and germline names: mouse. The read ends 1 residue before the CDR3 terminus; that terminus is restored from the germline J gene. The rearrangement links TRBV13-2 to TRBJ2-7; TRBD2 agrees at 12 bases. The V segment lost 0 bases and the J segment 7 bases; nucleotides outside the gene matches: 8. Germline CDR1 is NNHNN and CDR2 is SYGAGS (reference sequence). The CDR3 sequence is 16 residues long. The chain's CDR3 is CASGDARRLGGLEQYF. The sequenced CDR3 bases are TGTGCCAGCGGTGATGCACGCCGACTGGGGGGGCTCGAACAGTAC.

This clone occurred a few times. The genes and germline here are from mouse. With the read ending 1 residue before the CDR3 end, the germline J gene is used to fill in that end. The chain has TRBV13-1 and TRBJ2-5; no definite D call. Per germline, CDR1 NSHNY and CDR2 SYGAGN. V gave up 3 bases and J gave up 0 bases, with 5 bases separating them. CDR3 length equals 13 residues. The CDR3: CASSGGNQDTQYF. CDR3 DNA, as far as it was read: TGTGCCAGCAGTGGGGGTAACCAAGACACCCAGTAC.

Concerning this clone: The gene symbols are mouse symbols. The read stops 1 residue short of the end of the CDR3; the missing end is completed from the germline J gene. This chain joins TRBV23 and TRBJ2-5; no DNA check was done on the table's D call, TRBD2. Germline V CDR1 and CDR2: KGHTA, FQNQQP. CDR3 length equals 15 residues. The CDR3 loop is CSSSQSAGGQDTQYF. The covered CDR3 bases are TGCTCCAGCAGTCAATCGGCTGGGGGGCAAGACACCCAGTAC.

As concerns this clone: All gene names here are mouse names. The missing CDR3 end, 1 residue past where the read stops, is filled in from the germline J gene. The V and J genes are TRBV5 and TRBJ2-3; the D gene is possibly TRBD2 (5 bases). This CDR3 spans 16 amino acids. The V gene lost 0 bases and the J gene lost 1 base, with 11 bases spanning the gap. Looked up from germline, CDR1 is LGHNA and CDR2 is YNLKQL (reference sequence). The CDR3 bases that were read are TGTGCCAGCAGCCAAGATTACCTGGGCGGTGCAGAAACGCTGTAT. Translated, it gives CASSQDYLGGAETLY. From start to end, the CDR3 is CASSQDYLGGAETLYF.

Only a few counts were recorded for this clone. Gene names are mouse gene names. The read ends 1 residue shy of where the CDR3 ends; the end is completed using the germline J gene. This chain connects TRBV13-3 to TRBJ2-7, with 11 nucleotides matching TRBD2. CDR1 and CDR2 from the germline V gene are NNHDY and SYVADS. V lost 4 bases to trimming and J lost 4 bases; unmatched junction nucleotides: 4. CDR3 length: 14 amino acids. This CDR3 is CASSPGTGGYEQYF. Partial CDR3 DNA: TGTGCCAGCAGTCCCGGGACTGGGGGTTATGAACAGTAC.

About this clone itself: Gene names denote mouse genes. CDR3 amino acids: CASSLAVNQDTQYF. CDR3 DNA (partial): TGTGCCAGCAGTCTGGCAGTTAACCAAGACACCCAGTAC. The chain joins TRBV26 to TRBJ2-5; D gene unclear. The CDR3 end is not reached by the read, which stops 1 residue before it; the germline J gene fills it in. Germline CDR1 and CDR2: KGHPV and FQNQEV (reference sequence). V dropped 2 bases and J dropped 0 bases, with 6 bases sitting between them. The CDR3 extends over 14 amino acids. Using reference TRBV26 and TRBJ2-5 for the parts outside the CDR3, the full variable domain is NSKVIQTPRYLVKGQGQKAKMRCIPEKGHPVVFWYQQNKNNEFKFLINFQNQEVLQQIDMTEKRFSAECPSNSPCSLEIQSSEAGDSALYLCASSLAVNQDTQYFGPGTRLLVL.

Relative to its sample, this clone is medium-sized. Here the gene names and germline are mouse. The read falls 1 residue short of the CDR3 end, and the missing part is taken from the germline J gene. The chain employs TRBV29 and TRBJ2-4; 7 bases are a match to TRBD2. Germline loops: CDR1 MSHET, CDR2 SYDVDS. Losses at the gene ends were 6 bases for V and 0 bases for J; bases not matched to a gene: 0. The CDR3 is 13 residues long. The CDR3 bases that were read are TGTGCTAGCAGCTGGGGGAGTCAAAACACCTTGTAC. This encodes CASSWGSQNTLY. The entire CDR3 is CASSWGSQNTLYF.

In regard to this clone: Relative to the germline gene, one junction end is altered; a read error may explain this. Each gene name is a mouse one. The read stops 1 residue short of the end of the CDR3; the missing end is completed from the germline J gene. The chain has TRBV4 and TRBJ1-5; D call uncertain. Germline CDR1 and CDR2: LGHDT and YNNKQL (reference sequence). The CDR3 loop spans 13 amino acids. The CDR3 loop is CARSSTVTQAPLF. The sequenced part of the CDR3 DNA is TGTGCCCGCAGCTCAACAGTCACCCAGGCTCCGCTT.

A word on this clone: Any gene name here is a mouse gene name. The CDR3 extends 1 residue past the end of the read, so its final part is completed from the germline J gene. The chain has TRBV3 and TRBJ2-1, with 12 positions matching TRBD2. The germline gives CDR1 SNHLY, CDR2 FYNGKV (reference sequence). The V and J ends lost 3 bases and 6 bases, in that order; junction bases with no gene match: 3. The CDR3 is made up of 15 amino acids. This CDR3 reads CASSFGLGGIAEQFF. The sequenced CDR3 bases are TGTGCCAGCAGCTTCGGACTGGGGGGGATTGCTGAGCAGTTC.

Notes on this clone: This likely reflects a read error, since a far larger clone is one base away. The gene symbols are mouse symbols. CDR3 in amino acids: CPSSSGTGDEQYF. CDR3 DNA (partial): TGTCCTAGCAGTTCAGGGACAGGGGACGAACAGTAC. The chain uses TRBV29 and TRBJ2-7; the match to TRBD1 covers 10 bases. The read halts 1 residue ahead of the CDR3 end, with the missing end drawn from the germline J gene. This CDR3 is 13 amino acids long. Per germline, CDR1 MSHET and CDR2 SYDVDS.

This clone is termed medium-sized. Gene names follow the mouse nomenclature. The read falls 1 residue short of the CDR3 end, and the missing part is taken from the germline J gene. The chain employs TRBV1 and TRBJ1-5; TRBD1 might be the D (5 bases). The CDR3 spans 14 residues. Germline CDR1 reads NSQYPW; CDR2 reads LRSPGD (reference sequence). Deletions cut 3 bases from V and 2 bases from J, with 8 bases between. CDR3 DNA (partial): TGCACCTGCAGTGCGAGGGGTGACAACCAGGCTCCGCTT. It encodes CTCSARGDNQAPL. The whole CDR3 region reads CTCSARGDNQAPLF. Drawing the rest from reference TRBV1 and TRBJ1-5, the complete variable domain is VTLLEQNPRWRLVPRGQAVNLRCILKNSQYPWMSWYQQDLQKQLQWLFTLRSPGDKEVKSLPGADYLATRVTDTELRLQVANMSQGRTLYCTCSARGDNQAPLFGEGTRLSVL.

This clone was observed a handful of times. The germline and genes are mouse ones. The read ends 1 residue shy of where the CDR3 ends; the end is completed using the germline J gene. The genes are TRBV2 and TRBJ2-7, with 12 nucleotides matching TRBD2. This CDR3 region has 15 residues. Trimming cost V 1 base and J 7 bases; bases outside gene matches: 5. Germline CDR1 reads LGHNA; CDR2 reads YSYQKL. Partial CDR3 DNA: TGTGCCAGCAGCCAAGGACTGGGGGGGCCGGGGGAACAGTAC. Amino acid sequence: CASSQGLGGPGEQY. The whole CDR3 region reads CASSQGLGGPGEQYF.

This clone rates as hyperexpanded (1% or more). Gene names are mouse gene names. The read gets to within 1 residue of the CDR3 end, and the germline J gene fills in the rest. This CDR3 is also generated by other DNA sequences in the sample. V usage is TRBV4 and J usage is TRBJ2-7; 12 bases are a match to TRBD2. Per germline, CDR1 LGHDT and CDR2 YNNKQL (reference sequence). With V trimmed by 3 bases and J by 6 bases, 3 bases remained unmatched. CDR3 length: 14 amino acids. CDR3 residues: CASSYDWGGFEQYF. The covered CDR3 bases are TGTGCCAGCAGCTACGACTGGGGGGGCTTTGAACAGTAC.

The count of this clone is one. Genes and germline are mouse. The read halts 1 residue ahead of the CDR3 end, with the missing end drawn from the germline J gene. The chain is built from TRBV13-2 and TRBJ1-1, with 9 bases fitting TRBD1. Germline CDR1 reads NNHNN; CDR2 reads SYGAGS (reference sequence). V shed 0 bases, J shed 9 bases, and the junction held 3 bases outside the gene matches. There are 13 residues in the CDR3. The CDR3 reads CASGDAQGAKVFF. The part of the CDR3 DNA that was read is TGTGCCAGCGGTGATGCACAGGGGGCTAAAGTCTTC.